The rows below give T cell receptor beta chains drawn from one sample of a study of Ad26.COV2.S vaccination and SARS-CoV-2 variants. Assay: immunoSEQ multiplex PCR; the TCRdb copy retains only in-frame clones and omits some. The table has about 410,000 clones, around 91% seen once. The sample in question was peripheral blood, obtained in a trial of Ad26.COV2.S vaccine versus placebo. Source of these receptors: a person between 18 and 65 years old who received the Ad26.COV2.S COVID-19 vaccine or a placebo. CDR3s include the opening cysteine and the closing phenylalanine or tryptophan. Each record gives: V gene, J gene, D gene, clone size, CDR3 DNA, CDR3 protein. D genes are given only for firm matches. Clone size, where shown, is once, few, many, or a class for clones that have expanded.

>TRBV10-3|TRBJ2-1|TRBD2|-
TGTGCCATCAGTCAAACTAGCGGGAGGGTCTACAATGAGCAGTTCTTC
CAISQTSGRVYNEQFF
>TRBV28|TRBJ2-2|-|-
TGTGCCAGCAGTTACCCGGGACATCAAACCGGGGAGCTGTTTTTT
CASSYPGHQTGELFF
>TRBV10-3|TRBJ2-3|TRBD1|-
TGTGCCATCAGTGGAGACAGGGGCGCTAGCACAGATACGCAGTATTTT
CAISGDRGASTDTQYF
>TRBV27|TRBJ2-3|-|-
TGTGCCAGCAGTTTAGGCCTCCCCACACGTACGCAGTATTTT
CASSLGLPTRTQYF
>TRBV6-1|TRBJ2-5|-|-
TGTGCCAGCAGTGAGTCATTCGAGGGGGGAGAGACCCAGTACTTC
CASSESFEGGETQYF
>TRBV12-1|TRBJ2-5|-|-
TGTGCCAGCAGCTTATGTTCAGGGGGGGAGACCCAGTACTTC
CASSLCSGGETQYF
>TRBV5-4|TRBJ2-3|TRBD2|once
TGTGCCAGCAGCTCCATAGGGACTAGCGGCACAGATACGCAGTATTTT
CASSSIGTSGTDTQYF
>TRBV4-1|TRBJ2-2|-|once
TGCGCCAGCAGCCAAGATGCTAAGGCCGGGGAGCTGTTTTTT
CASSQDAKAGELFF
>TRBV19|TRBJ2-3|-|-
TGTGCCAGTAGTGGGGGACACGGGGATACGCAGTATTTT
CASSGGHGDTQYF
>TRBV28|TRBJ2-5|TRBD1|once
TGTGCCAGCAGTTTAGAGTGGTTAGGGGGCTTGACGGAGACCCAGTACTTC
CASSLEWLGGLTETQYF
>TRBV5-4|TRBJ2-5|TRBD1|-
TGTGCCAGCAGTTATAACCGGGACAGCGAGACCCAGTACTTC
CASSYNRDSETQYF
>TRBV5-1|TRBJ2-5|-|-
TGCGCCAGCAGCCAGGACCCTAGCGCACAAGAGACCCAGTACTTC
CASSQDPSAQETQYF
>TRBV24-1|TRBJ2-5|TRBD2|-
TGTGCCACCAGTCGGAATAGCGGGAGGGCCGCTGAGACCCAGTACTTC
CATSRNSGRAAETQYF
>TRBV20-1|TRBJ1-1|-|few
TGCAGTGCTGGCACGAACACTGAAGCTTTCTTT
CSAGTNTEAFF
>TRBV7-8|TRBJ2-1|TRBD2|-
TGTGCCAGCAGCCCGTGGGGGACTAGCGGGGCCGGGGAGCAGTTCTTC
CASSPWGTSGAGEQFF
>TRBV4-1|TRBJ2-7|-|-
TGCGCCAGCAGCCAAGAATGGGGAACTGTGATCTACGAGCAGTACTTC
CASSQEWGTVIYEQYF
>TRBV15|TRBJ2-5|-|-
TGTGCCACCAGCAGGGAAGAGACCCAGTACTTC
CATSREETQYF
>TRBV5-1|TRBJ2-7|TRBD2|-
TGCGCCAGCAGCCCGTGGACTAGCGGGAGATCAGGCGAGCAGTACTTC
CASSPWTSGRSGEQYF
>TRBV19|TRBJ1-2|-|-
TGTGCCAGTAGTTTCAGGGGTGGCTACACCTTC
CASSFRGGYTF
>TRBV28|TRBJ2-3|TRBD2|-
TGTGCCAGCAGTGGATTTAGCGGGAGGAGCGCAGATACGCAGTATTTT
CASSGFSGRSADTQYF
>TRBV19|TRBJ2-1|TRBD2|-
TGTGCCAGTAGTCAGACTAGCGGGAGAATATATGAGCAGTTCTTC
CASSQTSGRIYEQFF
>TRBV18|TRBJ2-3|-|-
TGTGCCAGCTCAACCCGGACAGCTTCAGAGGGTACGCAGTATTTT
CASSTRTASEGTQYF